This T cell receptor (beta chain) originates from a study of T-cell memory formation after mild COVID-19. Germline lookup yields CDR1 SEHNR and CDR2 FQNEAQ (reference sequence). The CDR3 length is 15 residues. V lost 5 bases to trimming and J lost 5 bases; unmatched junction nucleotides: 8. It was 5'RACE with constant-segment primers that produced the TCR alpha and TCR beta cDNA libraries, which carried sample barcodes and UMIs. Via MiXCR, TCRdb re-called the 5' RACE reads, giving one row per CDR3 protein. The sample records about 88,000 distinct CDR3 sequences, 25% being singletons. The sample comprised PBMCs or a T cell subset sorted from them (not recorded which). The chain is built from TRBV7-9 and TRBJ1-1; 10 positions match TRBD1. This sequence was found in a man aged 18 to 29 who had mild COVID-19 (a few samples of this study predate the infection). Cell type and time point are not known. In nucleotides, the CDR3 is TGTGCCAGCAGCGGAATCCGGGACAGGGGAACTGAAGCTTTCTTT. Translating it yields CASSGIRDRGTEAFF.